This T cell receptor beta chain was found in a study of shared clonotypes between healthy human individuals. Produced via immunoSEQ multiplex PCR; TCRdb's table is partial and in-frame only. The table includes millions of clones, 85% to 95% detected once. CD8 cells classed as naive were CD45RO-negative and positively selected for CCR7, excluding terminally differentiated effector memory CD45RA+ cells. Remarks on this clone: Antigen specificity is unknown.

Study-wide points: Despite large depth, rarefaction showed incomplete sorted-subset sequencing.

The sequenced material came from naive CD8+ T cells sorted from blood. The receptor comes from a man in his late teens or twenties in good health.

CDR3 coding DNA: TGTGCCAGCAGCTATCCTGGCGGGAGAAGAGAGCAGTACTTC. Amino acid sequence: CASSYPGGRREQYF. The gene calls are TRBV5-4 and TRBJ2-7, with 7 bases fitting TRBD2. This CDR3 has 14 residues. Germline CDR1 SGHNT, CDR2 YYREEE (reference sequence). The junction had 10 bases not matched to a gene; V was cut back by 3 bases and J by 7 bases.